The 26 T cell receptor beta chains below all came from one sample that was sequenced in a study of Ad26.COV2.S vaccination and SARS-CoV-2 variants. Data came from immunoSEQ multiplex PCR; TCRdb stores just in-frame clones and leaves some out. The table includes 320,000 or so clones, 75% to 90% detected once. Treatment noted: 19 received Ad26.COV2.S at low or high dose, single or two shots; several received placebo; per-sample allocation not given. All samples were drawn on day 63, counting from the first vaccine or placebo injection. Sequenced here: peripheral blood, sampled in a trial of Ad26.COV2.S vaccine versus placebo. The receptor source for this set is a person between 18 and 60 years old who received the Ad26.COV2.S COVID-19 vaccine or a placebo.

The rearrangement uses TRBV3-1 (or the pseudogene TRBV3-2) and TRBJ1-4; D gene ambiguous. The CDR3 has 14 amino acids. The germline CDR1 and CDR2 sequences are LGHDT and YNNKEL (reference sequence). Trimming took off 4 bases at V and 4 bases at J, with 10 bases between the two ends. This chain's CDR3 is CASSRMGGNEKLFF. CDR3 DNA sequence: TGTGCCAGCAGCCGCATGGGTGGTAATGAAAAACTGTTTTTT.

This clone was recorded only once. This chain uses TRBV6-5 with TRBJ1-1; 7 positions agree with TRBD1. CDR1 MNHEY and CDR2 SVGAGI come from the germline V gene. The trim removed 8 bases at V and 3 bases at J, leaving 9 bases unmatched. The CDR3 consists of 14 residues. CDR3 protein: CASSAGGSDTEAFF. The CDR3 coding sequence is TGTGCCAGCTCGGCAGGGGGTTCGGACACTGAAGCTTTCTTT.

This chain connects TRBV7-8 to TRBJ1-4; a possible D gene is TRBD1 (5 bases). Trimming took off 3 bases at V and 8 bases at J, with 19 bases between the two ends. The CDR3 loop spans 16 amino acids. Germline V gives CDR1 SGHVS, CDR2 FQNEAQ. CDR3 sequence reads: CASSLKSFGTGEKLFF. The CDR3 nucleotides are TGTGCCAGCAGCTTGAAATCCTTTGGGACGGGGGAAAAACTGTTTTTT.

This chain connects TRBV7-8 to TRBJ1-2; the D gene is possibly TRBD1 (5 bases). Trimming took 8 bases from V and 6 from J, leaving 28 bases between them. The length of the CDR3 is 17 residues. Germline-derived CDR1 and CDR2 are SGHVS and FQNEAQ. Written as DNA, the CDR3 is TGTGCCAGCTTGGGGGGGAAAATGGGTTCAAGGCCTGATGGCTACACCTTC. It specifies CASLGGKMGSRPDGYTF. Drawing the rest from reference TRBV7-8 and TRBJ1-2, the complete variable domain is GAGVSQSPRYKVAKRGQDVALRCDPISGHVSLFWYQQALGQGPEFLTYFQNEAQLDKSGLPSDRFFAERPEGSVSTLKIQRTQQEDSAVYLCASLGGKMGSRPDGYTFGSGTRLTVV.

CDR3 DNA sequence: TGTGCCAGCAGCCAAGATAGGGCGGGTCGGTACTACAATGAGCAGTTCTTC. It yields the protein CASSQDRAGRYYNEQFF. The chain links TRBV3-1 (or the pseudogene TRBV3-2) to TRBJ2-1, with D tentatively TRBD2 (5 bases). V lost 0 bases, J lost 3 bases, and 15 bases lay in between. This CDR3 is 17 amino acids long. Germline CDR1 is LGHDT and CDR2 is YNNKEL (reference sequence).

The rearrangement joins TRBV7-9 to TRBJ1-5; 10 bases match TRBD1. This CDR3 has 14 amino acids. CDR1 SEHNR and CDR2 FQNEAQ come from the germline V gene (reference sequence). The junction had 6 bases not matched to a gene; V was cut back by 6 bases and J by 7 bases. CDR3 DNA: TGTGCCAGCAGTAAGGGACAGGGGATCCAGCCCCAGCATTTT. It is translated as CASSKGQGIQPQHF. Complete variable domain (other parts from reference TRBV7-9 and TRBJ1-5): DTGVSQNPRHKITKRGQNVTFRCDPISEHNRLYWYRQTLGQGPEFLTYFQNEAQLEKSRLLSDRFSAERPKGSFSTLEIQRTEQGDSAMYLCASSKGQGIQPQHFGDGTRLSIL.

This chain links TRBV5-5 with TRBJ2-7, with D perhaps matching TRBD1 or TRBD2 (5 bases each). CDR3 size: 14 residues. Trimming took 2 bases from V and 6 from J, leaving 15 bases between them. Per the germline V gene, CDR1 is SGHKS and CDR2 is YYEKEE (reference sequence). In DNA, the CDR3 is TGTGCCAGCAGCTTTCTTCCCGGGACCCTCGAGCAGTACGTC. It codes for CASSFLPGTLEQYV.

The genes are TRBV9 and TRBJ1-6, with D possibly being TRBD1 (5 bases). The CDR3 is 16 residues long. Trimming stripped 4 bases from V and 1 base from J, with 12 bases between. The germline CDR1 and CDR2 sequences are SGDLS and YYNGEE. The CDR3 protein is CASSPGVASYNSPLHF. The CDR3 nucleotides read TGTGCCAGCAGCCCGGGGGTAGCATCCTATAATTCACCCCTCCACTTT.

The chain carries TRBV10-2 and TRBJ1-5; D might be TRBD1 (6 bases). The V end lost 2 bases, the J end lost 2 bases, and 13 bases lay between the germline ends. Germline CDR1 is WSHSY and CDR2 is SAAADI. There are 16 residues in the CDR3. The CDR3 here is CASSETGFGGNQPQHF. CDR3 in DNA: TGCGCCAGCAGTGAGACAGGGTTCGGGGGCAATCAGCCCCAGCATTTT.

The CDR3 reads CASSFEYQETQYF. Written as DNA, the CDR3 is TGTGCCAGCAGCTTCGAGTACCAAGAGACCCAGTACTTC. The J gene is TRBJ2-5, the V gene TRBV13; the D is unclear. Looked up from germline, CDR1 is PRHDT and CDR2 is FYEKMQ (reference sequence). V was clipped by 3 bases and J by 0 bases, with 5 bases between them. CDR3 size: 13 residues.

DNA of the CDR3: TGCGCCAGCAGCCAAGTTAACGCTGCAACTAATGAAAAACTGTTTTTT. The encoded protein is CASSQVNAATNEKLFF. The rearrangement joins TRBV4-1 to TRBJ1-4; D is unclear. Per the germline V gene, CDR1 is MGHRA and CDR2 is YSYEKL. Trimming shortened V by 1 base and J by 0 bases, and 9 bases separated the two germline ends. The CDR3 runs 16 residues.

The genes are TRBV3-1 (or the pseudogene TRBV3-2) and TRBJ2-3, with 12 bases aligning to TRBD2. This CDR3 contains 18 residues. Germline V gene lookup returns CDR1 LGHDT and CDR2 YNNKEL (reference sequence). The junction had 8 bases not matched to a gene; V was cut back by 0 bases and J by 4 bases. In DNA, the CDR3 is TGTGCCAGCAGCCAAGATTGGGGACTAGCGGGTGTCCCAGATACGCAGTATTTT. This encodes CASSQDWGLAGVPDTQYF.

Concerning this clone: The sample holds other DNA sequences that translate to the same CDR3. The CDR3 coding sequence is TGTGCCAGCAGCTCCCGTAGAGGTGTCCAAGAGACCCAGTACTTC. Protein: CASSSRRGVQETQYF. V usage is TRBV7-7 and J usage is TRBJ2-5; D not resolved. CDR3 length: 15 residues. Germline V lookup: CDR1 SSHAT, CDR2 FNYEAQ (reference sequence). The V and J ends lost 4 bases and 1 base respectively, with 13 bases between them.

The genes are TRBV19 and TRBJ1-1, with D maybe TRBD1 (5 bases). V gave up 10 bases and J gave up 1 base, with 22 bases separating them. Germline CDR1 is LNHDA and CDR2 is SQIVND (reference sequence). CDR3 length: 16 amino acids. The CDR3 reads CAMKRGHQAPNTEAFF. CDR3 DNA: TGTGCCATGAAGAGAGGACACCAGGCCCCGAACACTGAAGCTTTCTTT.

The chain carries TRBV27 and TRBJ1-1, with D possibly matching TRBD1 (5 bases). This CDR3 comprises 14 residues. The germline V gene has CDR1 MNHEY and CDR2 SMNVEV (reference sequence). V lost 1 base to trimming and J lost 5 bases, with 11 bases between them. The CDR3 DNA follows: TGTGCCAGCAGTTTATGGCAGGGAAAGACTGAAGCTTTCTTT. Its protein is CASSLWQGKTEAFF.

This sequence joins TRBV9 and TRBJ1-1; D is possibly TRBD1 (5 bases). The CDR3 is 12 amino acids. Trimming took 3 bases from V and 5 from J, leaving 8 bases between them. Germline V gene data show CDR1 as SGDLS and CDR2 as YYNGEE. The CDR3: CASSGGETEAFF. As DNA, the CDR3 is TGTGCCAGCAGCGGGGGGGAAACTGAAGCTTTCTTT. Full variable domain (outside the CDR3, taken from reference TRBV9 and TRBJ1-1): DSGVTQTPKHLITATGQRVTLRCSPRSGDLSVYWYQQSLDQGLQFLIQYYNGEERAKGNILERFSAQQFPDLHSELNLSSLELGDSALYFCASSGGETEAFFGQGTRLTVV.

The CDR3 is CASSLRQGGYTF. The CDR3 nucleotides are TGTGCCAGCAGCTTAAGACAGGGTGGATACACCTTC. The chain employs TRBV7-2 and TRBJ1-2, with 7 bases aligning to TRBD1. The CDR3 covers 12 residues. V was pared by 2 bases and J by 11 bases, with 5 bases of the junction left unmatched. Germline CDR1 reads SGHTA; CDR2 reads FQGNSA.

This chain's CDR3 is CAWGELNTEAFF. The CDR3 nucleotides are TGTGCCTGGGGGGAGCTGAACACTGAAGCTTTCTTT. This chain joins TRBV30 and TRBJ1-1; D is uncertain. The germline V gene has CDR1 GTSNPN and CDR2 SVGIG (reference sequence). V was shortened by 5 bases and J by 0 bases, with 7 bases between the two germline ends. The CDR3 loop spans 12 amino acids.

The J gene is TRBJ2-5, the V gene TRBV13, with TRBD2 matching over 11 bases. With V trimmed by 2 bases and J by 4 bases, 6 bases remained unmatched. CDR1 and CDR2 (germline): PRHDT, FYEKMQ (reference sequence). The CDR3 has 16 amino acids. CDR3: CASSLPLAGGGETQYF. The DNA of the CDR3 is TGTGCCAGCAGCTTACCGCTAGCGGGGGGAGGAGAGACCCAGTACTTC.

V and J are TRBV2 and TRBJ1-1; tentatively, D is TRBD1 (5 bases). Looked up from germline, CDR1 is SNHLY and CDR2 is FYNNEI. The V gene lost 6 bases and the J gene lost 10 bases, with 27 bases spanning the gap. CDR3 length: 16 amino acids. CDR3 DNA sequence: TGTGCCAGCAGCGAACGTACTTCCGGGACCTTCCAAGGAGCTTTCTTT. Protein sequence: CASSERTSGTFQGAFF.

V usage is TRBV6-1 and J usage is TRBJ2-1; 9 positions agree with TRBD2. V gave up 4 bases and J gave up 0 bases; unmatched junction bases: 4. The germline CDR1 and CDR2 sequences are MNHNS and SASEGT. The CDR3 is made up of 16 amino acids. The CDR3: CASSVRGGASYNEQFF. For the CDR3, the DNA is TGTGCCAGCAGTGTCCGCGGGGGGGCCTCCTACAATGAGCAGTTCTTC.

V and J are TRBV7-9 and TRBJ2-1, with 8 bases matching TRBD2. Germline V lookup: CDR1 SEHNR, CDR2 FQNEAQ (reference sequence). The J segment lost 7 bases and the V segment lost 5 bases, leaving 19 bases of the junction unmatched. This CDR3 contains 18 residues. For the CDR3, the DNA is TGTGCCAGCAGCGCACGTCGGGGCGGGAGGCCGGTTGGGAATGAGCAGTTCTTC. Encoded protein: CASSARRGGRPVGNEQFF.

V and J are TRBV5-4 and TRBJ1-2; TRBD1 matches 11 bases. Germline CDR1 and CDR2: SGHNT and YYREEE (reference sequence). The CDR3 contains 15 residues. V lost 7 bases and J lost 0; bases outside the gene matches: 5. The CDR3 region is CASQRDRGANYGYTF. CDR3 sequence (DNA): TGTGCCAGCCAGAGGGACAGGGGGGCTAACTATGGCTACACCTTC.

The chain couples TRBV4-3 to TRBJ1-5; D possibly corresponds to TRBD1 (5 bases). Germline V gene sequence: CDR1 LGHNA, CDR2 YSLEER. This CDR3 is built from 19 residues. Trimming took off 0 bases at V and 5 bases at J, with 23 bases between the two ends. The CDR3 DNA reads TGCGCCAGCAGCCAAGATCTCATCCCAGGGAGATTAACCCATCAGCCCCAGCATTTT. This encodes CASSQDLIPGRLTHQPQHF.

This sequence joins TRBV9 and TRBJ2-1, with unresolved D. The length of the CDR3 is 16 residues. The germline CDR1 and CDR2 sequences are SGDLS and YYNGEE. V gave up 0 bases and J gave up 0 bases, with 10 bases separating them. The CDR3: CASSVEGLVSYNEQFF. Here the CDR3 DNA reads TGTGCCAGCAGCGTAGAGGGTCTCGTCTCCTACAATGAGCAGTTCTTC.

This clone was detected only once. The V and J genes are TRBV4-1 and TRBJ1-2; D not certain. In germline, CDR1 is MGHRA, CDR2 YSYEKL. CDR3 length: 15 residues. V was trimmed by 0 bases and J by 0 bases, leaving 8 bases between them. Written as DNA, the CDR3 is TGCGCCAGCAGCCAAGACCCCGGTGCTAACTATGGCTACACCTTC. Translating gives CASSQDPGANYGYTF.